The clone carrying this TCR beta chain showed up many times. Germline V gene sequence: CDR1 DFQATT, CDR2 SNEGSKA (reference sequence). With 1 base removed from V and 0 bases from J, the gap between germline ends came to 13 bases. This CDR3 region has 17 residues. Unique molecular identifiers tagged the TCRbeta library. TCRdb re-called the PCR reads through MiXCR, storing one row per CDR3 protein. The table includes over 150,000 distinct CDR3 sequences, just over 14% detected once. This sample stems from a study of T-cell reconstitution after alpha-beta-depleted transplantation in children. This rearrangement joins TRBV20-1 to TRBJ1-6, with no clear D. This clonotype originated in a human donor who donated a stem cell graft to a child with acute lymphoblastic leukemia. This material consisted of PBMCs from the stem cell graft donor, taken from the stem cell graft. As DNA, the CDR3 is TGCAGTGCTAGAGGTTCGGCGGTGAGCTCCTATAATTCACCCCTCCACTTT. It specifies CSARGSAVSSYNSPLHF.